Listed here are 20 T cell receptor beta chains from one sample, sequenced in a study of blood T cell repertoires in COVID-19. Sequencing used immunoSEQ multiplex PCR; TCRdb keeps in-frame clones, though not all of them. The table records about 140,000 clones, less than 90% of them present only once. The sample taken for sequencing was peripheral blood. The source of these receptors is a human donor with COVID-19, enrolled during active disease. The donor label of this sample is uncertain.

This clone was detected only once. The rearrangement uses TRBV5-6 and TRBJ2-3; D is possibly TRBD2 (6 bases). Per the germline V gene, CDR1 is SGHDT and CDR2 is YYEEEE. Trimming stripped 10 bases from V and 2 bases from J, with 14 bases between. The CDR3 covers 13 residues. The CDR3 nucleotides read TGTGCCTCATCCAGGGAGGTCACAGATACGCAGTATTTT. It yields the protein CASSREVTDTQYF.

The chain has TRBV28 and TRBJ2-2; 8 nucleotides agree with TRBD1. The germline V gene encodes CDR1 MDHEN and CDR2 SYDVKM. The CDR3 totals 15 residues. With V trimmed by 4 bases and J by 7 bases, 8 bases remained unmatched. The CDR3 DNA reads TGTGCCAGCAGTTACAGGGGGAAGGGCAACGGGGAGCTGTTTTTT. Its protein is CASSYRGKGNGELFF.

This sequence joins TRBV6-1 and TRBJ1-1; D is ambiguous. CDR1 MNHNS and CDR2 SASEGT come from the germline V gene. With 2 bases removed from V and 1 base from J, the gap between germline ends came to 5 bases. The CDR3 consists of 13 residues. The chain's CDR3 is CASSEQKNTEAFF. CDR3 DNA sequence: TGTGCCAGCAGTGAACAGAAGAACACTGAAGCTTTCTTT.

CDR3 sequence reads: CASSTTSGYYNEQFF. DNA of the CDR3: TGTGCCAGCAGCACAACTAGCGGGTATTACAATGAGCAGTTCTTC. This chain uses TRBV7-3 with TRBJ2-1; 9 bases match TRBD2. Germline CDR1 is SGHTA and CDR2 is FQGTGA. The CDR3 has 15 amino acids. Unmatched junction bases numbered 6, after V lost 5 bases and J lost 4 bases. The full variable domain, completed using reference TRBV7-3 and TRBJ2-1, is GAGVSQTPSNKVTEKGKYVELRCDPISGHTALYWYRQSLGQGPEFLIYFQGTGAADDSGLPNDRFFAVRPEGSVSTLKIQRTERGDSAVYLCASSTTSGYYNEQFFGPGTRLTVL.

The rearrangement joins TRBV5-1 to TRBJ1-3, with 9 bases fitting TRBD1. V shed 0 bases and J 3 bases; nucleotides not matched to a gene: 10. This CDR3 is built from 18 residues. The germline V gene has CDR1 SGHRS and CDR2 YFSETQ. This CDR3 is CASSLEFGTGLSGNTIYF. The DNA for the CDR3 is TGCGCCAGCAGCTTGGAATTTGGGACAGGGCTTAGTGGAAACACCATATATTTT.

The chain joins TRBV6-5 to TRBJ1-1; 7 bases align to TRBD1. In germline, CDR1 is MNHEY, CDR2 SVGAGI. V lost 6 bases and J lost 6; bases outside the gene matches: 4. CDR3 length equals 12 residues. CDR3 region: CASRNRGSEAFF. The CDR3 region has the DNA TGTGCCAGCAGGAACAGGGGCTCTGAAGCTTTCTTT.

In DNA form, the CDR3 reads TGTGCCAGCAGCCAGACTGGGGGCAGAGAGACCCAGTACTTC. Translated, it gives CASSQTGGRETQYF. This chain joins TRBV3-1 (or the pseudogene TRBV3-2) and TRBJ2-5; a possible D gene is TRBD1 (6 bases). The germline V gene has CDR1 LGHDT and CDR2 YNNKEL (reference sequence). The CDR3 runs to 14 residues. V shed 3 bases and J shed 4 bases, with 12 bases lying between them.

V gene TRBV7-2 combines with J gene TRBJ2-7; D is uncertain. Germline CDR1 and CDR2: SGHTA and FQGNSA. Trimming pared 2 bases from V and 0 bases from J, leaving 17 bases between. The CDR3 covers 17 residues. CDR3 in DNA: TGTGCCAGCAGCTTAAGCCTAGGTAGGCTCCTCTCCTACGAGCAGTACTTC. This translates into CASSLSLGRLLSYEQYF. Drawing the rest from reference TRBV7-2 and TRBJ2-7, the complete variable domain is GAGVSQSPSNKVTEKGKDVELRCDPISGHTALYWYRQSLGQGLEFLIYFQGNSAPDKSGLPSDRFSAERTGGSVSTLTIQRTQQEDSAVYLCASSLSLGRLLSYEQYFGPGTRLTVT.

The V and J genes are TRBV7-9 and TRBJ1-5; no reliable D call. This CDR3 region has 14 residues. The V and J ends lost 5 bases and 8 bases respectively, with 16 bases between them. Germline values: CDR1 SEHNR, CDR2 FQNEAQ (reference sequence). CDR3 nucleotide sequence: TGTGCCAGCAGCGTCGAGGGTGGAGGGAAGCCCCAGCATTTT. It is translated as CASSVEGGGKPQHF.

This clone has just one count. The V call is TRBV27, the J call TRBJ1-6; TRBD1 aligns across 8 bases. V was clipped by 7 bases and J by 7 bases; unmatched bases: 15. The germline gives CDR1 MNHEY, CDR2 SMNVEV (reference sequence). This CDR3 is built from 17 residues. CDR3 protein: CASTGQASLISNSPLHF. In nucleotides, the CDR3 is TGTGCCAGCACGGGACAGGCGTCCCTTATTTCAAATTCACCCCTCCACTTT.

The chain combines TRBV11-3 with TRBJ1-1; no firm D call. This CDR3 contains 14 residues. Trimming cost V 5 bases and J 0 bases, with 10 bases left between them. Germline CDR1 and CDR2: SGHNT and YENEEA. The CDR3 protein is CASSPGSLNTEAFF. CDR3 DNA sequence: TGTGCCAGCAGCCCTGGTAGTTTGAACACTGAAGCTTTCTTT.

The CDR3 loop reads CASSWDFERVGTEAFF. CDR3 in DNA: TGTGCCAGCAGTTGGGACTTTGAAAGGGTGGGAACTGAAGCTTTCTTT. The chain joins TRBV6-5 to TRBJ1-1, with D maybe TRBD1 (5 bases). From germline, CDR1 is MNHEY and CDR2 SVGAGI. V lost 4 bases, J lost 5 bases, and 20 bases lay in between. The CDR3 runs 16 residues.

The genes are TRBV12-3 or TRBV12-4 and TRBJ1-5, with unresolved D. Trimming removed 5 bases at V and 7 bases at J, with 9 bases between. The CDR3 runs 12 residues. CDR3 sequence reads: CASSPIRQPQHF. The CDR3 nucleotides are TGTGCCAGCAGTCCGATACGGCAGCCCCAGCATTTT.

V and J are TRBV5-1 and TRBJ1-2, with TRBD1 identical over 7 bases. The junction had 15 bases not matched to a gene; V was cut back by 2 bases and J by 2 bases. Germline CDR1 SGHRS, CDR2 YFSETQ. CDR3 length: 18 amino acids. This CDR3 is CASSFHTGDSWANYGYTF. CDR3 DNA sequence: TGCGCCAGCAGCTTCCATACAGGGGACTCCTGGGCAAACTATGGCTACACCTTC.

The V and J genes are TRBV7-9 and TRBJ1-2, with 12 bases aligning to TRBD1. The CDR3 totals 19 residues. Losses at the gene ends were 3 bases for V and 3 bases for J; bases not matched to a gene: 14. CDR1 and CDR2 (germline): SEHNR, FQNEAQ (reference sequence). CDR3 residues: CASSLLRGQGALIDYGYTF. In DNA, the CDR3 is TGTGCCAGCAGCTTGCTAAGGGGACAGGGGGCGCTAATCGACTATGGCTACACCTTC.

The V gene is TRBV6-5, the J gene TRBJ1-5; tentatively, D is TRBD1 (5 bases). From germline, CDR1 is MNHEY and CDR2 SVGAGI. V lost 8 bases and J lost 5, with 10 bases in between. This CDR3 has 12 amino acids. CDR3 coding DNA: TGTGCCAGCGGGCAGGGCTATCAGCCCCAGCATTTT. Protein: CASGQGYQPQHF.

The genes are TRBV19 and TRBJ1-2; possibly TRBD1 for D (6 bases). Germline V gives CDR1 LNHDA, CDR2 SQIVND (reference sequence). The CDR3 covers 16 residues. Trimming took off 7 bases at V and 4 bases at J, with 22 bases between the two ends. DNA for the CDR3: TGTGCCAGTAAAAGGGATCGGACAGATTACGTCTATGGCTACACCTTC. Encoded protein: CASKRDRTDYVYGYTF.

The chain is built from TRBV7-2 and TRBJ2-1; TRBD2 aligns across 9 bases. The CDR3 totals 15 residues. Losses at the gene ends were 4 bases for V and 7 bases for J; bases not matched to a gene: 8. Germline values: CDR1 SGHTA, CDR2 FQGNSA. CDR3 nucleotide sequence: TGTGCCAGCAGCTCCCGACTAGCGGAGACGAATGAGCAGTTCTTC. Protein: CASSSRLAETNEQFF. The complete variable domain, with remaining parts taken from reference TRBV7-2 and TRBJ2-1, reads GAGVSQSPSNKVTEKGKDVELRCDPISGHTALYWYRQSLGQGLEFLIYFQGNSAPDKSGLPSDRFSAERTGGSVSTLTIQRTQQEDSAVYLCASSSRLAETNEQFFGPGTRLTVL.

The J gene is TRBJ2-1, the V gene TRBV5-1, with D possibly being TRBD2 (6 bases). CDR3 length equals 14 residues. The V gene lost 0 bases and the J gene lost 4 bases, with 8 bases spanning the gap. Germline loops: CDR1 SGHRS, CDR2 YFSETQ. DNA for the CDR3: TGCGCCAGCAGCTTGGGCGGGGAGTACAATGAGCAGTTCTTC. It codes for CASSLGGEYNEQFF.

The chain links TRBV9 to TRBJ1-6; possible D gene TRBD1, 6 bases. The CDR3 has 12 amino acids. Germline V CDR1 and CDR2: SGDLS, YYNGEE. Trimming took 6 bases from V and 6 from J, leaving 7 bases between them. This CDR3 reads CASIRGNSPLHF. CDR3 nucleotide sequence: TGTGCCAGCATCAGGGGTAATTCACCCCTCCACTTT.